The 4 T cell receptor beta chains below all came from one sample that was sequenced in a study of cytomegalovirus exposure and HLA in healthy donors. The data were produced by immunoSEQ multiplex PCR, yet TCRdb's version contains in-frame clones alone and is incomplete. The sample carries around 65,000 clones, around 92% recorded once. The specimen sequenced was PBMCs. These receptors came from a man aged 18-30 years in good health and CMV-seropositive.

This chain links TRBV6-4 with TRBJ1-1, with TRBD1 matching over 11 bases. Per germline, CDR1 MRHNA and CDR2 SNTAGT. V was pared by 4 bases and J by 4 bases, with 5 bases of the junction left unmatched. CDR3 length: 15 residues. CDR3 sequence reads: CASSATGTGGTEAFF. CDR3 DNA: TGTGCCAGCAGTGCCACCGGGACAGGGGGCACTGAAGCTTTCTTT.

The chain is built from TRBV5-1 and TRBJ2-7; D gene unclear. The CDR3 is 12 amino acids. Germline loops: CDR1 SGHRS, CDR2 YFSETQ. V gave up 5 bases and J gave up 0 bases, with 6 bases separating them. As DNA, the CDR3 is TGCGCCAGCAGACTTTCCTCCTACGAGCAGTACTTC. Amino acids: CASRLSSYEQYF.

The CDR3 sequence: CASSLESLSSSSGSASPYEQYF. The DNA of the CDR3 is TGTGCCAGCAGCTTAGAATCGCTTTCCTCTTCTAGCGGGAGCGCCAGTCCCTACGAGCAGTACTTC. The chain has TRBV7-8 and TRBJ2-7; 10 bases are shared with TRBD2. CDR3 size: 22 residues. With 1 base clipped from V and 2 bases from J, the junction kept 23 bases outside the gene matches. Germline V gives CDR1 SGHVS, CDR2 FQNEAQ.

CDR3 nucleotides: TGTGCCAGCAGCTCACAGGGCTCCATGGGTTTGTCGGCCAACGTCCTGACTTTC. Translated, it gives CASSSQGSMGLSANVLTF. The chain carries TRBV5-6 and TRBJ2-6, with a tentative D call TRBD1 (6 bases). The CDR3 length is 18 residues. The germline V gene encodes CDR1 SGHDT and CDR2 YYEEEE. V was clipped by 3 bases and J by 6 bases, with 22 bases between them.